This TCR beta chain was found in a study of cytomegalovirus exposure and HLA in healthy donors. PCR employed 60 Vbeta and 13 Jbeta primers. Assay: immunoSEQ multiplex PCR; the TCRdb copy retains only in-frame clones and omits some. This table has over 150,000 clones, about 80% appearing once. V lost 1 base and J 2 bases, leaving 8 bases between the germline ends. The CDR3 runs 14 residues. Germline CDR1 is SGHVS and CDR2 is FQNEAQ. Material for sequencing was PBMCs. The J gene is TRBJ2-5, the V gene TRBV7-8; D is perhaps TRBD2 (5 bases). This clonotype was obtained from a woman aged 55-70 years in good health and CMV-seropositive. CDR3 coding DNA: TGTGCCAGCAGCTTAGTGTCGGGACAAGAGACCCAGTACTTC. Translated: CASSLVSGQETQYF.